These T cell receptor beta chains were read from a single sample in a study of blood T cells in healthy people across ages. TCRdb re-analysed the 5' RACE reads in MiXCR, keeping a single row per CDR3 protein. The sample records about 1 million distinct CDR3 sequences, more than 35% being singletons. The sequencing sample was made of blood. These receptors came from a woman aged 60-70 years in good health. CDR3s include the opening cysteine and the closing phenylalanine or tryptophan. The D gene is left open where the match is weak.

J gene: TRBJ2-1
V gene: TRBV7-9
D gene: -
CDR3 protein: CASRNAPGSYNEQFF

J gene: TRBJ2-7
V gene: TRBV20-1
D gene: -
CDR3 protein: CSARNPAAPRDEQYF

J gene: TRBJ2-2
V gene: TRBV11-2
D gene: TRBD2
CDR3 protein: CASTLRGGLLNTGELFF

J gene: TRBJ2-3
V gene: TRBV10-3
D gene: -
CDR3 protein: CAISESTGRNTQYF

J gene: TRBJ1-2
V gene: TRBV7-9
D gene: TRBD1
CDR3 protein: CASSLGQGESYGYTF

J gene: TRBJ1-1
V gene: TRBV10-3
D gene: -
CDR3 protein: CAIGRTNTEAFF

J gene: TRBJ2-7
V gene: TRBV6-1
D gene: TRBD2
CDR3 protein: CASRRGTSGTPYEQYF

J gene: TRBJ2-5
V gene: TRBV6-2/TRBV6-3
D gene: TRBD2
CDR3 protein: CASSYGGGGQETQYF

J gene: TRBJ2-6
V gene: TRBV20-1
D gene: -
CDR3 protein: CSARVSGANVLTF

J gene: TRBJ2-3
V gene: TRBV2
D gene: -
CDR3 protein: CASSEADSTDTQYF

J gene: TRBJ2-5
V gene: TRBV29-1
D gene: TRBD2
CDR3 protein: CSVAGTSIEQYF

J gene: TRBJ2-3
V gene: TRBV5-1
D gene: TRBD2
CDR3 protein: CASSLGTSGNIDTQYF

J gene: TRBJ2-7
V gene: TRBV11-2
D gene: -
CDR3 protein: CASSSLLDEQYF

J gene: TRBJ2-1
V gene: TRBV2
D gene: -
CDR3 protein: CASRLQGMVGNEQFF

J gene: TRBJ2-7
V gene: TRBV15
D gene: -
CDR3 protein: CATSRDSTTYEQYF

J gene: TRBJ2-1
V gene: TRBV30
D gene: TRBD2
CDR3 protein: CALTGLVGGGSYNEQFF

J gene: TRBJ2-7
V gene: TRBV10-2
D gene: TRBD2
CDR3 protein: CASSTVAGGTSSYEQYF

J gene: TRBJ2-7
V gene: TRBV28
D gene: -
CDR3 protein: CASSLDYREVYEQYF

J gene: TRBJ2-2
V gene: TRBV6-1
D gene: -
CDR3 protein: CASTTSSEAGELFF

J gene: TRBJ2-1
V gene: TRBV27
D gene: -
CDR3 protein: CASSLYRGLNNEQFF

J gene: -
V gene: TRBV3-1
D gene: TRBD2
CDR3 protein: CASSQGLAGSEQYF

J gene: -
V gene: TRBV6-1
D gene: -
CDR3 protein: CASTGAAYEQYF

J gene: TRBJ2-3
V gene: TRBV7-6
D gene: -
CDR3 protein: CASSLAAGQGGDTQYF

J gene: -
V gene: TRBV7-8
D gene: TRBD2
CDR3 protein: CASSLAATSGATYEQYF

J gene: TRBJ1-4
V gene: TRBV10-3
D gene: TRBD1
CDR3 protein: CAISDKPVTGNEKLFF

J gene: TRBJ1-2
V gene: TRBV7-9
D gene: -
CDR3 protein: CASSSGADNYGYTF

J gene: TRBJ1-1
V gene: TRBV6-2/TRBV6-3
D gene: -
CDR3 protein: CASNRGADTEAFF

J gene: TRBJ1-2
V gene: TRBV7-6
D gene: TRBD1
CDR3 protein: CASSPGQGLDRYTF